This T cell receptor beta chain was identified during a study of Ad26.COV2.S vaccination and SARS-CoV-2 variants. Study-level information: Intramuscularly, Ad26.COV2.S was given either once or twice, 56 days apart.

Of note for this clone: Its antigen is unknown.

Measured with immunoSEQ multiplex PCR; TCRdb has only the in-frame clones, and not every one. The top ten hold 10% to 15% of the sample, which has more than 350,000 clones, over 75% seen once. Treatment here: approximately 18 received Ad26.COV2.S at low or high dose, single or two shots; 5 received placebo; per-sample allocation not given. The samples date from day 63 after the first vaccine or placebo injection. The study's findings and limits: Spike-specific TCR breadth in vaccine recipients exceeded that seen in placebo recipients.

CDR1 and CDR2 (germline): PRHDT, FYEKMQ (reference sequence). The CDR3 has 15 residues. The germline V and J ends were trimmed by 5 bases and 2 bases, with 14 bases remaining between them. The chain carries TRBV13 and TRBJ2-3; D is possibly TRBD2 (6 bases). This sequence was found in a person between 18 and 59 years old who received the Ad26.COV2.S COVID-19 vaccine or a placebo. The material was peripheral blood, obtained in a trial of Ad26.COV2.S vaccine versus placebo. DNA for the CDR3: TGTGCCAGCAGCGACGGACTATTAGCCACAGATACGCAGTATTTT. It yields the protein CASSDGLLATDTQYF. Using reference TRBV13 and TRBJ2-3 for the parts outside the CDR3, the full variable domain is AAGVIQSPRHLIKEKRETATLKCYPIPRHDTVYWYQQGPGQDPQFLISFYEKMQSDKGSIPDRFSAQQFSDYHSELNMSSLELGDSALYFCASSDGLLATDTQYFGPGTRLTVL.